The next 32 T cell receptor beta chains were all read from a single sample in a study of blood T cell repertoires in COVID-19. Data came from immunoSEQ multiplex PCR; TCRdb stores just in-frame clones and leaves some out. The data contain roughly 100,000 clones, about three quarters of them singletons. Sequenced sample: peripheral blood. The receptors originated from an elderly man with COVID-19, enrolled during active disease.

The chain recombines TRBV7-9 with TRBJ2-7; 15 bases are a match to TRBD2. From germline, CDR1 is SEHNR and CDR2 FQNEAQ (reference sequence). The length of the CDR3 is 14 residues. V was clipped by 5 bases and J by 7 bases; unmatched bases: 3. In DNA form, the CDR3 reads TGTGCCAGCAGCCGGACTAGCGGGAGGGAGGAGCAGTACTTC. Translation: CASSRTSGREEQYF.

This clone appeared a few times. This chain uses TRBV9 with TRBJ1-5; D unclear. The length of the CDR3 is 15 residues. CDR1 is SGDLS, CDR2 YYNGEE, per germline. V dropped 4 bases and J dropped 0 bases, with 11 bases sitting between them. CDR3 sequence reads: CASSPTAGSNQPQHF. Written as DNA, the CDR3 is TGTGCCAGCAGCCCTACGGCGGGTAGCAATCAGCCCCAGCATTTT.

Only a few counts were recorded for this clone. The V and J genes are TRBV5-6 and TRBJ1-2, with 8 bases aligning to TRBD1. Per germline, CDR1 SGHDT and CDR2 YYEEEE. J gave up 2 bases and V 4 bases, and 10 bases lay outside the gene matches. The CDR3 consists of 16 residues. The CDR3 coding sequence is TGTGCCAGCAGCAACCTAGGGACAGGCACAAACTATGGCTACACCTTC. Its translation: CASSNLGTGTNYGYTF.

The rearrangement uses TRBV24-1 and TRBJ2-5; TRBD1 agrees at 12 bases. The V gene's germline CDR1 is KGHDR and CDR2 SFDVKD. J lost 4 bases, V lost 2 bases, and 28 bases had no gene match. This CDR3 has 24 amino acids. The CDR3 loop is CATSDSPRGQGASVRREALETQYF. In DNA form, the CDR3 reads TGTGCCACCAGTGATTCCCCCCGGGGACAGGGGGCGAGTGTTAGGCGGGAGGCCCTAGAGACCCAGTACTTC.

The J gene is TRBJ2-3, the V gene TRBV7-2; 10 bases fit TRBD2. Germline trimming cut 2 bases from V and 6 bases from J; bases unmatched to any gene: 5. The germline V gene encodes CDR1 SGHTA and CDR2 FQGNSA. The CDR3 totals 15 residues. The DNA for the CDR3 is TGTGCCAGCAGCTTAAAAGGTAGCGGGAGGGATACGCAGTATTTT. Protein product: CASSLKGSGRDTQYF.

V is TRBV7-9 and J is TRBJ2-6, with D possibly TRBD1 on 5 matching bases. CDR1 is SEHNR, CDR2 FQNEAQ, per germline (reference sequence). Trimming cost V 8 bases and J 1 base, with 18 bases left between them. The CDR3 is made up of 17 amino acids. The CDR3 is CASGDRYPPSGANVLTF. The CDR3 nucleotides read TGTGCCAGCGGCGACAGATACCCTCCTTCTGGGGCCAACGTCCTGACTTTC.

The rearrangement links TRBV28 to TRBJ2-7, with D unresolved. This CDR3 has 14 residues. The V gene's germline CDR1 is MDHEN and CDR2 SYDVKM. Trimming stripped 3 bases from V and 3 bases from J, with 12 bases between. This CDR3 reads CASSFGVAVYEQYF. The CDR3 coding sequence is TGTGCCAGCAGTTTTGGTGTGGCGGTCTACGAGCAGTACTTC.

The chain couples TRBV28 to TRBJ1-6, with D tentatively TRBD1 (5 bases). Trimming left V 6 bases short and J 9 bases short, with 9 bases between. CDR1 and CDR2 from the germline V gene are MDHEN and SYDVKM. CDR3 size: 12 residues. DNA of the CDR3: TGTGCCAGCAGGAACCAGGGTTCACCCCTCCACTTT. Amino acids: CASRNQGSPLHF.

This chain joins TRBV6-1 and TRBJ1-1; D gene uncertain. The V end lost 2 bases, the J end lost 5 bases, and 18 bases lay between the germline ends. The CDR3 loop spans 16 amino acids. CDR1 and CDR2 (germline): MNHNS, SASEGT. The CDR3 loop reads CASSESFGLGRTEAFF. For the CDR3, the DNA is TGTGCCAGCAGTGAATCTTTTGGGTTGGGGAGGACTGAAGCTTTCTTT.

The V call is TRBV7-9, the J call TRBJ1-3; 9 bases map to TRBD1. Trimming removed 4 bases from V and 4 bases from J; junction bases left unmatched: 14. The germline gives CDR1 SEHNR, CDR2 FQNEAQ (reference sequence). The CDR3 length is 18 residues. The CDR3 sequence is CASSSLRHLDRGGNTIYF. CDR3 sequence (DNA): TGTGCCAGCAGCTCTTTGCGACACCTGGACAGGGGCGGAAACACCATATATTTT.

The V call is TRBV27, the J call TRBJ2-2, with 7 nucleotides matching TRBD2. The trim removed 2 bases at V and 4 bases at J, leaving 7 bases unmatched. The germline CDR1 and CDR2 sequences are MNHEY and SMNVEV (reference sequence). CDR3 length equals 16 residues. CDR3 protein: CASSLGEGAGTGELFF. CDR3 in DNA: TGTGCCAGCAGTTTAGGGGAGGGAGCAGGCACCGGGGAGCTGTTTTTT.

V usage is TRBV29-1 and J usage is TRBJ2-4; D may be TRBD1 (6 bases). The CDR3 covers 13 residues. Per germline, CDR1 SQVTM and CDR2 ANQGSEA. Trimming pared 7 bases from V and 1 base from J, leaving 11 bases between. DNA of the CDR3: TGCAGCGGGCAGGGGATGGCCAAAAACATTCAGTACTTC. Translation: CSGQGMAKNIQYF.

This chain uses TRBV24-1 with TRBJ2-7; D is uncertain. The CDR3 is 13 residues long. The germline V gene encodes CDR1 KGHDR and CDR2 SFDVKD. V lost 9 bases and J lost 0, with 11 bases in between. The CDR3 here is CATRRLYSYEQYF. As DNA, the CDR3 is TGTGCCACCCGACGACTTTACTCCTACGAGCAGTACTTC.

The chain combines TRBV11-2 with TRBJ2-7; possibly TRBD1 for D (7 bases). The ends were cut back, 7 bases at V and 2 bases at J, with 18 bases in the middle. Germline V CDR1 and CDR2: SGHAT, FQNNGV. CDR3 length equals 15 residues. As DNA, the CDR3 is TGTGCCAGCACTCAGGGGGGAAGCGGCCCCTACGAGCAGTACTTC. It codes for CASTQGGSGPYEQYF.

The gene calls are TRBV19 and TRBJ2-3; 14 bases agree with TRBD2. From germline, CDR1 is LNHDA and CDR2 SQIVND (reference sequence). The CDR3 has 16 residues. Losses at the gene ends were 3 bases for V and 4 bases for J; bases not matched to a gene: 3. The CDR3 sequence is CASSIGTSGRADTQYF. CDR3 DNA: TGTGCCAGTAGTATCGGGACTAGCGGGAGAGCAGATACGCAGTATTTT.

This chain uses TRBV5-5 with TRBJ1-1, with D perhaps matching TRBD1 (5 bases). V was pared by 6 bases and J by 2 bases, with 14 bases between. Germline assignment: CDR1 SGHKS and CDR2 YYEKEE (reference sequence). The CDR3 spans 14 residues. The CDR3 bases are TGTGCCAGCACCCCGCGGGGCGGAAACACTGAAGCTTTCTTT. This translates into CASTPRGGNTEAFF.

Only one count was recorded for this clone. The chain employs TRBV27 and TRBJ1-4; 7 bases are shared with TRBD1. This CDR3 spans 16 amino acids. J was trimmed by 5 bases and V by 6 bases; bases with no gene match: 12. Germline V gene lookup returns CDR1 MNHEY and CDR2 SMNVEV (reference sequence). This chain's CDR3 is CASSRTPGGLNEKLFF. CDR3 bases: TGTGCCAGCAGCCGAACACCAGGGGGGTTAAATGAAAAACTGTTTTTT. Complete variable domain (other parts from reference TRBV27 and TRBJ1-4): EAQVTQNPRYLITVTGKKLTVTCSQNMNHEYMSWYRQDPGLGLRQIYYSMNVEVTDKGDVPEGYKVSRKEKRNFPLILESPSPNQTSLYFCASSRTPGGLNEKLFFGSGTQLSVL.

This chain joins TRBV5-6 and TRBJ2-3; 7 bases match TRBD1. The CDR3 contains 14 residues. After removal of 4 bases from V and 6 bases from J, the junction contained 8 bases not matched to a gene. Germline CDR1 SGHDT, CDR2 YYEEEE. The CDR3 loop is CASSQGQNGDTQYF. In DNA, the CDR3 is TGTGCCAGCAGCCAGGGACAGAATGGGGATACGCAGTATTTT.

The chain recombines TRBV28 with TRBJ1-1, with D possibly being TRBD1 (6 bases). V was clipped by 5 bases and J by 1 base, with 11 bases between them. The CDR3 runs to 14 residues. Germline values: CDR1 MDHEN, CDR2 SYDVKM. The CDR3 region has the DNA TGTGCCAGCAGTAGAGGGGGGGCGAACACTGAAGCTTTCTTT. It encodes CASSRGGANTEAFF.

V is TRBV6-1 and J is TRBJ1-5; D is uncertain. The CDR3 spans 14 residues. Germline values: CDR1 MNHNS, CDR2 SASEGT. The V and J ends lost 1 base and 5 bases respectively, with 9 bases between them. CDR3 nucleotide sequence: TGTGCCAGCAGTGAAGAGTTCCGGTATCAGCCCCAGCATTTT. Translating gives CASSEEFRYQPQHF.

V is TRBV2 and J is TRBJ2-6, with 9 nucleotides matching TRBD1. Trimming at V came to 6 bases and at J to 2 bases, leaving 5 bases not matched to a gene. The CDR3 is made up of 16 amino acids. Germline values: CDR1 SNHLY, CDR2 FYNNEI. For the CDR3, the DNA is TGTGCCAGCAGCGGGACAGGGATCACTGGGGCCAACGTCCTGACTTTC. Its translation is CASSGTGITGANVLTF.

The chain links TRBV9 to TRBJ2-3; D might be TRBD1 (5 bases). Germline CDR1 SGDLS, CDR2 YYNGEE. V gave up 0 bases and J gave up 1 base, with 6 bases separating them. This CDR3 is 14 amino acids long. CDR3 bases: TGTGCCAGCAGCGTAGAAGGGGGCACAGATACGCAGTATTTT. It translates to CASSVEGGTDTQYF.

The genes are TRBV4-2 and TRBJ1-3; possibly TRBD1 for D (5 bases). Germline V gene data show CDR1 as LGHNA and CDR2 as YNFKEQ. The CDR3 spans 16 residues. The ends were cut back, 4 bases at V and 0 bases at J, with 13 bases in the middle. CDR3 region: CASSRRGQDSGNTIYF. The CDR3 DNA follows: TGTGCCAGCAGCCGACGAGGACAAGACTCTGGAAACACCATATATTTT.

The rearrangement uses TRBV7-9 and TRBJ2-3; 7 bases are a match to TRBD1. The germline gives CDR1 SEHNR, CDR2 FQNEAQ (reference sequence). The CDR3 loop spans 15 amino acids. After removal of 0 bases from V and 5 bases from J, the junction contained 5 bases not matched to a gene. The CDR3 reads CASSLAQGVGDTQYF. DNA for the CDR3: TGTGCCAGCAGCTTAGCCCAGGGGGTCGGAGATACGCAGTATTTT. The full variable domain, completed using reference TRBV7-9 and TRBJ2-3, is DTGVSQNPRHKITKRGQNVTFRCDPISEHNRLYWYRQTLGQGPEFLTYFQNEAQLEKSRLLSDRFSAERPKGSFSTLEIQRTEQGDSAMYLCASSLAQGVGDTQYFGPGTRLTVL.

V usage is TRBV6-5 and J usage is TRBJ2-1; the match to TRBD1 covers 11 bases. CDR1 is MNHEY and CDR2 is SVGAGI in the germline V gene. Unmatched junction bases numbered 2, after V lost 6 bases and J lost 4 bases. This CDR3 spans 14 amino acids. CDR3 in amino acids: CASSGTGGYNEQFF. For the CDR3, the DNA is TGTGCCAGCAGCGGGACAGGGGGTTACAATGAGCAGTTCTTC.

The CDR3, as DNA: TGTGCCAGCAGTGAAGGTACTCCTTCCTACAATGAGCAGTTCTTC. It translates to CASSEGTPSYNEQFF. The chain employs TRBV2 and TRBJ2-1; D gene ambiguous. The CDR3 totals 15 residues. Trimming left V 1 base short and J 1 base short, with 8 bases between. Germline CDR1 reads SNHLY; CDR2 reads FYNNEI.

This clone has at least ten counts. This chain connects TRBV28 to TRBJ2-2; TRBD2 is a possible D gene (5 bases). V dropped 3 bases and J dropped 2 bases, with 25 bases sitting between them. This CDR3 contains 20 residues. Per the germline V gene, CDR1 is MDHEN and CDR2 is SYDVKM. DNA of the CDR3: TGTGCCAGCAGTTTTCTCCTCCAACGAACTCTCGGGATTAACACCGGGGAGCTGTTTTTT. Its protein is CASSFLLQRTLGINTGELFF.

This clone was seen a single time. This rearrangement joins TRBV5-1 to TRBJ2-1; D remains unclear. V was trimmed by 7 bases and J by 4 bases, leaving 12 bases between them. This CDR3 is 13 amino acids long. Germline loops: CDR1 SGHRS, CDR2 YFSETQ. In nucleotides, the CDR3 is TGCGCCAGCCGTCTGGTCGGGTACAATGAGCAGTTCTTC. Protein: CASRLVGYNEQFF.

This clone was seen just once. J is TRBJ2-1 and V is TRBV13, with 7 bases lining up with TRBD2. The CDR3 length is 17 residues. With V trimmed by 5 bases and J by 4 bases, 14 bases remained unmatched. From germline, CDR1 is PRHDT and CDR2 FYEKMQ (reference sequence). The CDR3: CASSADPGGTGYNEQFF. CDR3 DNA sequence: TGTGCCAGCAGCGCTGACCCGGGGGGTACAGGTTACAATGAGCAGTTCTTC.

V is TRBV5-4 and J is TRBJ2-7, with 12 bases identical to TRBD1. The V and J ends lost 2 bases and 3 bases, in that order; junction bases with no gene match: 15. Germline V gene data show CDR1 as SGHNT and CDR2 as YYREEE (reference sequence). CDR3 length: 19 amino acids. CDR3 loop: CASSLPPGQGAGGVYEQYF. The CDR3 coding sequence is TGTGCCAGCAGCTTACCACCGGGACAGGGGGCTGGCGGGGTCTACGAGCAGTACTTC.

V is TRBV30 and J is TRBJ2-3; no definite D call. This CDR3 region has 15 residues. The germline CDR1 and CDR2 sequences are GTSNPN and SVGIG (reference sequence). V was shortened by 3 bases and J by 1 base, with 14 bases between the two germline ends. The CDR3 DNA is TGTGCCTGGAGGAAAGTGGGCTCCTGCACAGATACGCAGTATTTT. Amino acid sequence: CAWRKVGSCTDTQYF.

This clone has just one count. CDR3 bases: TGTGCCAGCAGCGGTCCGGGACTAGCGGTCAATGAGCAGTTCTTC. It is translated as CASSGPGLAVNEQFF. The V and J genes are TRBV9 and TRBJ2-1; the match to TRBD2 covers 11 bases. V gave up 3 bases and J gave up 6 bases; unmatched junction bases: 5. CDR3 length equals 15 residues. From germline, CDR1 is SGDLS and CDR2 YYNGEE.